The rows below give T cell receptor beta chains drawn from one sample of a study of CD8 T cells in ankylosing spondylitis. TCRdb fed the 5' RACE reads into MiXCR, producing one record per CDR3 protein. The sample lists some 840,000 distinct CDR3 sequences; about 12% were seen once. Sequencing input: blood, either unsorted or a sorted T cell fraction (not recorded which). These TCRs come from a male donor with ankylosing spondylitis. CDR3s leave out the opening cysteine and the closing phenylalanine or tryptophan. Each record gives: CDR3 protein, J gene, V gene.

CDR3 protein: ASSHAGWKSTDTQY
J gene: TRBJ2-3
V gene: TRBV4-2

CDR3 protein: SVEGTGGETQY
J gene: TRBJ2-5
V gene: TRBV29-1

CDR3 protein: ASVLNQGQDEQY
J gene: TRBJ2-7
V gene: TRBV7-9

CDR3 protein: ASSPVVGSGTGELF
J gene: TRBJ2-2
V gene: TRBV7-7

CDR3 protein: ASKAGEAGELF
J gene: TRBJ2-2
V gene: TRBV5-1

CDR3 protein: ASSLVGTGVFAGELF
J gene: TRBJ2-2
V gene: TRBV7-2

CDR3 protein: ASSLDRPELSTEAF
J gene: TRBJ1-1
V gene: TRBV5-1

CDR3 protein: ASSYSRGALGNEQF
J gene: TRBJ2-1
V gene: TRBV6-5

CDR3 protein: ASSPPPQETQY
J gene: TRBJ2-5
V gene: TRBV7-9

CDR3 protein: ASSPWRDRSSYNEQF
J gene: TRBJ2-1
V gene: TRBV11-1

CDR3 protein: ASSDYWDGENTEAF
J gene: TRBJ1-1
V gene: TRBV6-1

CDR3 protein: SVPASGRDTQY
J gene: TRBJ2-3
V gene: TRBV20-1

CDR3 protein: SAPGQGAGETQY
J gene: TRBJ2-5
V gene: TRBV20-1

CDR3 protein: AIRDSFNTEAF
J gene: TRBJ1-1
V gene: TRBV10-3

CDR3 protein: ASSSFSGRGGNEQF
J gene: TRBJ2-1
V gene: TRBV11-2

CDR3 protein: SANRRTGRTDTQY
J gene: TRBJ2-3
V gene: TRBV20-1

CDR3 protein: ASSTSPHTYEQY
J gene: TRBJ2-7
V gene: TRBV5-1

CDR3 protein: ATPGGEASYEQY
J gene: TRBJ2-7
V gene: TRBV5-4

CDR3 protein: ASSLATGEYTYEQY
J gene: TRBJ2-7
V gene: TRBV7-2

CDR3 protein: ASSPWLNTEAF
J gene: TRBJ1-1
V gene: TRBV12-3/TRBV12-4

CDR3 protein: ASSLGGTSSYNSPLH
J gene: TRBJ1-6
V gene: TRBV5-1

CDR3 protein: ASSHGQGVRAEAF
J gene: TRBJ1-1
V gene: TRBV4-1

CDR3 protein: ASSGGTGYQPQH
J gene: TRBJ1-5
V gene: TRBV9

CDR3 protein: ASTQGAAYNEQF
J gene: TRBJ2-1
V gene: TRBV9

CDR3 protein: SASLSTVDYGYT
J gene: TRBJ1-2
V gene: TRBV20-1

CDR3 protein: ASILDFPGNTIY
J gene: TRBJ1-3
V gene: TRBV2

CDR3 protein: ASSLSSDLEGGYEQY
J gene: TRBJ2-7
V gene: TRBV12-3/TRBV12-4

CDR3 protein: SVAGTGGTTNEKLF
J gene: TRBJ1-4
V gene: TRBV29-1

CDR3 protein: ASSLEQGVSPLH
J gene: TRBJ1-6
V gene: TRBV5-1

CDR3 protein: SASPRALTDTQY
J gene: TRBJ2-3
V gene: TRBV20-1

CDR3 protein: ASSYGPAGDTYEQY
J gene: TRBJ2-7
V gene: TRBV6-5

CDR3 protein: ASSLSSLGPTEAF
J gene: TRBJ1-1
V gene: TRBV5-1

CDR3 protein: ASSPRAGIYEQY
J gene: TRBJ2-7
V gene: TRBV7-9

CDR3 protein: SARYEGTDTQY
J gene: TRBJ2-3
V gene: TRBV20-1

CDR3 protein: ASSFDSGYEQY
J gene: TRBJ2-7
V gene: TRBV7-9

CDR3 protein: AISSGTANTEAF
J gene: TRBJ1-1
V gene: TRBV10-3

CDR3 protein: ASSFLAGPSYEQY
J gene: TRBJ2-7
V gene: TRBV5-1

CDR3 protein: ASSQYRDWGTDTQY
J gene: TRBJ2-3
V gene: TRBV4-3

CDR3 protein: SSGGTGRTDTQY
J gene: TRBJ2-3
V gene: TRBV20-1

CDR3 protein: ATSRDLATESEQY
J gene: TRBJ2-7
V gene: TRBV15

CDR3 protein: SARRDFNTEAF
J gene: TRBJ1-1
V gene: TRBV20-1

CDR3 protein: ARDSSGANVLT
J gene: TRBJ2-6
V gene: TRBV7-2

CDR3 protein: SAIGRWNTEAF
J gene: TRBJ1-1
V gene: TRBV20-1

CDR3 protein: ASRGAGANVLT
J gene: TRBJ2-6
V gene: TRBV6-1

CDR3 protein: ASSLLAVTDTQY
J gene: TRBJ2-3
V gene: TRBV5-1

CDR3 protein: ASSLLGTGFQETQY
J gene: TRBJ2-5
V gene: TRBV5-1

CDR3 protein: SVSHARNTGELF
J gene: TRBJ2-2
V gene: TRBV29-1

CDR3 protein: AISDVGAGGV
J gene: TRBJ2-3
V gene: TRBV10-3

CDR3 protein: ASSDERQVVPNQPQH
J gene: TRBJ1-5
V gene: TRBV6-4

CDR3 protein: ATSDTRLALSTDTQY
J gene: TRBJ2-3
V gene: TRBV24-1

CDR3 protein: ASSVLMGQGRYNEQF
J gene: TRBJ2-1
V gene: TRBV6-1

CDR3 protein: SARWESETQY
J gene: TRBJ2-5
V gene: TRBV20-1

CDR3 protein: SASSPGFASPLH
J gene: TRBJ1-6
V gene: TRBV20-1

CDR3 protein: SLGRQLSYEQY
J gene: TRBJ2-7
V gene: TRBV20-1

CDR3 protein: AGHGEGQETQY
J gene: TRBJ2-5
V gene: TRBV6-2/TRBV6-3

CDR3 protein: ASSSPAGRGNIQY
J gene: TRBJ2-4
V gene: TRBV27

CDR3 protein: ASSRDRGFEQY
J gene: TRBJ2-7
V gene: TRBV7-2

CDR3 protein: ATSTLAGTSADTQY
J gene: TRBJ2-3
V gene: TRBV15

CDR3 protein: SAPTSGRNDEQY
J gene: TRBJ2-7
V gene: TRBV20-1